The 9 T cell receptor beta chains presented below share a single source sample, sequenced in a study of blood T cell repertoires in COVID-19. The repertoire was sequenced with immunoSEQ multiplex PCR; TCRdb's copy has only in-frame clones and lacks some. This sample has 200,000 to 250,000 clones, with 80% found just once. Sequencing used peripheral blood. The receptors come from a human donor in a cohort sampled during active COVID-19.

Here the CDR3 DNA reads TGTGCCAGCAGTGGGGACAGGGCCATCTACGAGCAGTACTTC. This translates into CASSGDRAIYEQYF. This sequence joins TRBV25-1 and TRBJ2-7; 9 bases align to TRBD1. This CDR3 has 14 amino acids. CDR1 and CDR2 from the germline V gene are MGHDK and SYGVNS. V dropped 4 bases and J dropped 3; count of bases not matched to a gene: 4.

The chain combines TRBV19 with TRBJ1-1, with D possibly matching TRBD1 (6 bases). CDR3 length equals 13 residues. Germline-derived CDR1 and CDR2 are LNHDA and SQIVND (reference sequence). With 5 bases removed from V and 1 base from J, the gap between germline ends came to 8 bases. The CDR3 region has the DNA TGTGCCAGTAGTGGGGGCCCGAACACTGAAGCTTTCTTT. Translation gives CASSGGPNTEAFF.

V gene TRBV28 combines with J gene TRBJ1-5, with a possible D match to TRBD1 (6 bases). Germline CDR1 MDHEN, CDR2 SYDVKM. The CDR3 contains 13 residues. V was cut by 8 bases and J by 6 bases, with 14 bases left in between. The CDR3: CASERAGVQPQHF. DNA for the CDR3: TGTGCCAGCGAAAGGGCAGGGGTTCAGCCCCAGCATTTT. Supplemented by reference TRBV28 and TRBJ1-5, the full variable domain reads DVKVTQSSRYLVKRTGEKVFLECVQDMDHENMFWYRQDPGLGLRLIYFSYDVKMKEKGDIPEGYSVSREKKERFSLILESASTNQTSMYLCASERAGVQPQHFGDGTRLSIL.

V and J are TRBV30 and TRBJ1-5; D call uncertain. The CDR3 spans 13 residues. Germline values: CDR1 GTSNPN, CDR2 SVGIG (reference sequence). V dropped 2 bases and J dropped 4 bases, with 9 bases sitting between them. The CDR3 nucleotides read TGTGCCTGGAGTAAGCGGGGAAATCAGCCCCAGCATTTT. Protein sequence: CAWSKRGNQPQHF.

The chain has TRBV4-1 and TRBJ2-7, with D perhaps matching TRBD2 (6 bases). The CDR3 has 16 residues. V gave up 1 base and J gave up 1 base, with 14 bases separating them. Per the germline V gene, CDR1 is MGHRA and CDR2 is YSYEKL. CDR3 amino acids: CASSQVLGRGSYEQYF. CDR3 DNA: TGCGCCAGCAGCCAAGTACTCGGGAGAGGGTCCTACGAGCAGTACTTC.

V gene TRBV19 combines with J gene TRBJ2-2; perhaps TRBD2 as D (5 bases). The CDR3 is 13 residues long. V was cut by 11 bases and J by 1 base, with 11 bases left in between. Per the germline V gene, CDR1 is LNHDA and CDR2 is SQIVND (reference sequence). CDR3 region: CAGGRGNTGELFF. CDR3 nucleotides: TGTGCCGGCGGACGGGGGAACACCGGGGAGCTGTTTTTT. The whole variable domain, filled in from reference TRBV19 and TRBJ2-2, reads DGGITQSPKYLFRKEGQNVTLSCEQNLNHDAMYWYRQDPGQGLRLIYYSQIVNDFQKGDIAEGYSVSREKKESFPLTVTSAQKNPTAFYLCAGGRGNTGELFFGEGSRLTVL.

The rearrangement joins TRBV4-3 to TRBJ1-1; D ambiguous. Per germline, CDR1 LGHNA and CDR2 YSLEER. Trimming left V 7 bases short and J 4 bases short, with 19 bases between. CDR3 length: 15 residues. The CDR3 loop reads CASTTGRRGGTEAFF. CDR3 in DNA: TGCGCCAGCACCACCGGACGTCGGGGAGGCACTGAAGCTTTCTTT.

V gene TRBV28 combines with J gene TRBJ2-1, with D tentatively TRBD2 (5 bases). Germline V gene lookup returns CDR1 MDHEN and CDR2 SYDVKM. CDR3 length: 15 residues. V lost 6 bases and J lost 3, with 15 bases in between. The CDR3 sequence is CASRVPGSNYNEQFF. The DNA for the CDR3 is TGTGCCAGCAGAGTACCGGGATCGAACTACAATGAGCAGTTCTTC. Variable domain in full (rest from reference TRBV28 and TRBJ2-1): DVKVTQSSRYLVKRTGEKVFLECVQDMDHENMFWYRQDPGLGLRLIYFSYDVKMKEKGDIPEGYSVSREKKERFSLILESASTNQTSMYLCASRVPGSNYNEQFFGPGTRLTVL.

This chain uses TRBV6-2 or TRBV6-3 with TRBJ2-6, with a tentative D call TRBD1 (5 bases). CDR1 is MNHEY, CDR2 SVGEGT, per germline. The CDR3 is 16 residues long. Trimming shortened V by 5 bases and J by 0 bases, and 11 bases separated the two germline ends. The CDR3 DNA follows: TGTGCCAGCAGTGATCTACAGGCCTCTGGGGCCAACGTCCTGACTTTC. Its translation is CASSDLQASGANVLTF.